Below, 20 T cell receptor beta chains from the same sample are listed, as sequenced in a study of blood T cell repertoires in COVID-19. This table comes from immunoSEQ multiplex PCR, and its TCRdb copy is limited to in-frame clones, with some not included. The data contain 180,000 or so clones, around 85% of them seen just once; the ten biggest clones take up approximately 11%. The specimen was peripheral blood. The origin of the receptors is a human donor with active or convalescent COVID-19. The donor label of this sample is uncertain.

The V gene is TRBV5-1, the J gene TRBJ1-4, with TRBD1 matching over 8 bases. The CDR3 covers 16 residues. The germline gives CDR1 SGHRS, CDR2 YFSETQ. V shed 4 bases, J shed 4 bases, and the junction held 9 bases outside the gene matches. As DNA, the CDR3 is TGCGCCAGCAGCGTGGGGCCGACAGGGGTTAATGAAAAACTGTTTTTT. This gives the protein CASSVGPTGVNEKLFF.

The chain employs TRBV19 and TRBJ2-2; D is possibly TRBD1 (7 bases). The CDR3 totals 15 residues. Per the germline V gene, CDR1 is LNHDA and CDR2 is SQIVND (reference sequence). Trimming pared 6 bases from V and 1 base from J, leaving 12 bases between. For the CDR3, the DNA is TGTGCCAGTAGGGAGGGACAGAAGAACACCGGGGAGCTGTTTTTT. Residues: CASREGQKNTGELFF.

The genes are TRBV7-6 and TRBJ2-1, with D maybe TRBD2 (5 bases). With 3 bases removed from V and 9 bases from J, the gap between germline ends came to 9 bases. CDR3 length: 12 amino acids. The germline V gene encodes CDR1 SGHVS and CDR2 FNYEAQ. CDR3 sequence reads: CASSFKSGEQFF. CDR3 sequence (DNA): TGTGCCAGCAGCTTTAAAAGCGGTGAGCAGTTCTTC.

V is TRBV5-6 and J is TRBJ1-1; weak D call: TRBD1 (6 bases). The CDR3 has 14 amino acids. Trimming took 6 bases from V and 9 from J, leaving 21 bases between them. Germline assignment: CDR1 SGHDT and CDR2 YYEEEE. CDR3 residues: CASTSNGGGGQAFF. The CDR3 DNA reads TGTGCCAGCACAAGTAATGGAGGCGGGGGGCAAGCTTTCTTT.

This chain links TRBV18 with TRBJ2-7; no firm D call. Germline CDR1 and CDR2: KGHSH and LQKENI. The ends were cut back, 5 bases at V and 3 bases at J, with 17 bases in the middle. The CDR3 length is 15 residues. CDR3: CASSGQVGNGYEQYF. The CDR3 region has the DNA TGTGCCAGCTCAGGTCAGGTGGGTAACGGCTACGAGCAGTACTTC. Together with reference TRBV18 and TRBJ2-7, the CDR3 gives the full variable domain: NAGVMQNPRHLVRRRGQEARLRCSPMKGHSHVYWYRQLPEEGLKFMVYLQKENIIDESGMPKERFSAEFPKEGPSILRIQQVVRGDSAAYFCASSGQVGNGYEQYFGPGTRLTVT.

The chain employs TRBV11-3 and TRBJ2-2, with TRBD2 as a possible D gene (6 bases). From germline, CDR1 is SGHNT and CDR2 YENEEA. The V end was cut by 5 bases, the J end by 2 bases, with 18 bases between. CDR3 length equals 17 residues. CDR3 protein: CASSVSDWGENTGELFF. CDR3 DNA sequence: TGTGCCAGCAGCGTCAGCGACTGGGGGGAAAACACCGGGGAGCTGTTTTTT.

J is TRBJ2-7 and V is TRBV6-2 or TRBV6-3; perhaps TRBD1 as D (6 bases). The CDR3 has 15 amino acids. Germline values: CDR1 MNHEY, CDR2 SVGEGT. Trimming stripped 5 bases from V and 1 base from J, with 15 bases between. CDR3 sequence: CASSPGHTTSYEQYF. DNA of the CDR3: TGTGCCAGCAGTCCGGGACATACAACATCCTACGAGCAGTACTTC.

V usage is TRBV29-1 and J usage is TRBJ2-3, with TRBD2 matching over 7 bases. The germline V gene has CDR1 SQVTM and CDR2 ANQGSEA. J lost 7 bases, V lost 5 bases, and 9 bases had no gene match. CDR3 length equals 13 residues. The CDR3 here is CSVSTSPSNTQYF. CDR3 nucleotide sequence: TGCAGCGTTTCGACTAGCCCCTCAAATACGCAGTATTTT.

The gene calls are TRBV28 and TRBJ2-3; 7 bases match TRBD1. Trimming cost V 5 bases and J 1 base; bases outside gene matches: 6. This CDR3 comprises 15 residues. In germline, CDR1 is MDHEN, CDR2 SYDVKM. CDR3 sequence: CASSPPGQGTDTQYF. As DNA, the CDR3 is TGTGCCAGCAGTCCCCCCGGACAGGGCACAGATACGCAGTATTTT.

This sequence joins TRBV18 and TRBJ2-3, with D possibly TRBD2 on 6 matching bases. V lost 4 bases to trimming and J lost 2 bases, with 16 bases between them. The CDR3 contains 16 residues. The germline CDR1 and CDR2 sequences are KGHSH and LQKENI. DNA of the CDR3: TGTGCCAGCTCACAAAGCGCACGGGGGTTCACAGATACGCAGTATTTT. Translation: CASSQSARGFTDTQYF. The whole variable domain, remainder taken from reference TRBV18 and TRBJ2-3, is NAGVMQNPRHLVRRRGQEARLRCSPMKGHSHVYWYRQLPEEGLKFMVYLQKENIIDESGMPKERFSAEFPKEGPSILRIQQVVRGDSAAYFCASSQSARGFTDTQYFGPGTRLTVL.

In this sample, this clone turned up a few times. The chain carries TRBV5-1 and TRBJ2-7; the match to TRBD2 covers 7 bases. Germline loops: CDR1 SGHRS, CDR2 YFSETQ. J lost 3 bases, V lost 4 bases, and 10 bases had no gene match. The CDR3 extends over 15 amino acids. The CDR3 DNA sequence: TGCGCCAGCAGCCTGTTGTCATCGGGGGGCTACGAGCAGTACTTC. This gives the protein CASSLLSSGGYEQYF.

The chain joins TRBV9 to TRBJ2-3, with TRBD1 matching 9 bases. This CDR3 is 17 amino acids long. The V segment lost 4 bases and the J segment 2 bases; nucleotides outside the gene matches: 11. The germline V gene encodes CDR1 SGDLS and CDR2 YYNGEE. CDR3: CASSTSSGTGHTDTQYF. The CDR3 DNA sequence: TGTGCCAGCAGCACCTCGTCCGGGACAGGGCACACAGATACGCAGTATTTT.

The genes are TRBV18 and TRBJ2-7, with 8 bases aligning to TRBD1. The CDR3 contains 14 residues. V lost 6 bases and J lost 6; bases outside the gene matches: 10. The germline V gene has CDR1 KGHSH and CDR2 LQKENI. CDR3: CASSSTETGAEQYF. CDR3 in DNA: TGTGCCAGCTCTTCCACCGAGACAGGGGCCGAGCAGTACTTC.

The gene calls are TRBV3-1 (or the pseudogene TRBV3-2) and TRBJ1-2; no reliable D call. This CDR3 contains 12 residues. Germline V gene sequence: CDR1 LGHDT, CDR2 YNNKEL (reference sequence). Trimming took 1 base from V and 8 from J, leaving 8 bases between them. CDR3 amino acids: CASSQAGLGYTF. The CDR3 nucleotides read TGTGCCAGCAGCCAAGCAGGACTGGGCTACACCTTC.

The chain combines TRBV10-3 with TRBJ2-5, with D tentatively TRBD1 (5 bases). Germline loops: CDR1 ENHRY, CDR2 SYGVKD. The CDR3 is made up of 15 amino acids. Trimming took 6 bases from V and 5 from J, leaving 19 bases between them. CDR3 loop: CAISNRAGPGETQYF. The CDR3 nucleotides read TGTGCCATCAGCAATCGAGCTGGCCCAGGGGAGACCCAGTACTTC.

V and J are TRBV5-1 and TRBJ2-2; 9 bases map to TRBD1. This CDR3 is built from 17 residues. Germline V gives CDR1 SGHRS, CDR2 YFSETQ. V dropped 5 bases and J dropped 4; count of bases not matched to a gene: 12. CDR3: CASRRSTGTGLTGELFF. The CDR3 bases are TGCGCCAGCAGACGTTCAACCGGGACAGGGCTCACCGGGGAGCTGTTTTTT.

The chain is built from TRBV30 and TRBJ2-5; possibly TRBD1 for D (6 bases). Trimming pared 0 bases from V and 3 bases from J, leaving 14 bases between. This CDR3 comprises 15 residues. CDR1 is GTSNPN and CDR2 is SVGIG in the germline V gene (reference sequence). CDR3 in amino acids: CAWSVGASREETQYF. The CDR3 DNA reads TGTGCCTGGAGTGTGGGGGCTAGCCGGGAAGAGACCCAGTACTTC.

The V gene is TRBV20-1, the J gene TRBJ2-5, with 11 nucleotides matching TRBD2. Unmatched junction bases numbered 10, after V lost 3 bases and J lost 4 bases. Germline V lookup: CDR1 DFQATT, CDR2 SNEGSKA (reference sequence). This CDR3 region has 16 residues. The CDR3 nucleotides are TGCAGTGCTAGTACGGGGACTAGCGGTGTTAGAGAGACCCAGTACTTC. Protein sequence: CSASTGTSGVRETQYF.

The V and J genes are TRBV7-9 and TRBJ2-7, with 10 bases matching TRBD1. In germline, CDR1 is SEHNR, CDR2 FQNEAQ (reference sequence). CDR3 length equals 16 residues. Trimming removed 0 bases from V and 4 bases from J; junction bases left unmatched: 6. As DNA, the CDR3 is TGTGCCAGCAGCTTAGCGCTAAGGACAGGGGGTTACGAGCAGTACTTC. Amino acids: CASSLALRTGGYEQYF. Supplemented by reference TRBV7-9 and TRBJ2-7, the full variable domain reads DTGVSQNPRHKITKRGQNVTFRCDPISEHNRLYWYRQTLGQGPEFLTYFQNEAQLEKSRLLSDRFSAERPKGSFSTLEIQRTEQGDSAMYLCASSLALRTGGYEQYFGPGTRLTVT.

The J gene is TRBJ1-2, the V gene TRBV6-2 or TRBV6-3; TRBD1 is a possible D gene (5 bases). Per the germline V gene, CDR1 is MNHEY and CDR2 is SVGEGT. Trimming removed 2 bases at V and 5 bases at J, with 15 bases between. This CDR3 contains 15 residues. The CDR3 is CASSYRTTPTYGYTF. Written as DNA, the CDR3 is TGTGCCAGCAGTTACCGGACAACTCCCACGTATGGCTACACCTTC.